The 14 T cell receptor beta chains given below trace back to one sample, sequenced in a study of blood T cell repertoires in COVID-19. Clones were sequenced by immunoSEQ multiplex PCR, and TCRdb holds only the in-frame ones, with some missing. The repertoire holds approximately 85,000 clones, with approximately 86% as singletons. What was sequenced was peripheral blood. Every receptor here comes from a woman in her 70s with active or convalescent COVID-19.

CDR3 in DNA: TGTGCCAGCAGCTTTCCGGGACAGTATAGCAATCAGCCCCAGCATTTT. Its protein product is CASSFPGQYSNQPQHF. This rearrangement joins TRBV7-2 to TRBJ1-5; 7 positions agree with TRBD1. Germline assignment: CDR1 SGHTA and CDR2 FQGNSA. The CDR3 is 16 amino acids. Unmatched junction bases numbered 5, after V lost 3 bases and J lost 0 bases.

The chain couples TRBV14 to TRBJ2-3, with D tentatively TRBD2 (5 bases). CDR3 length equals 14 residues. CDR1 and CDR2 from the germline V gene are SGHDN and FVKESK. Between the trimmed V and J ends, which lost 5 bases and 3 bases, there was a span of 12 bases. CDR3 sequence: CASSNGVWTDTQYF. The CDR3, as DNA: TGTGCCAGCAGCAACGGGGTTTGGACAGATACGCAGTATTTT. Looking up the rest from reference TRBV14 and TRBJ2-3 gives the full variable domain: EAGVTQFPSHSVIEKGQTVTLRCDPISGHDNLYWYRRVMGKEIKFLLHFVKESKQDESGMPNNRFLAERTGGTYSTLKVQPAELEDSGVYFCASSNGVWTDTQYFGPGTRLTVL.

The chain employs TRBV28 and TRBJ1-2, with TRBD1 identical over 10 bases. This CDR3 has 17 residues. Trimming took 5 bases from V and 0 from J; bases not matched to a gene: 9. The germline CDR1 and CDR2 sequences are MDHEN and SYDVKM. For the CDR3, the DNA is TGTGCCAGCAGTGTTACCGGGACAGGGGCAACTAACTATGGCTACACCTTC. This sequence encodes CASSVTGTGATNYGYTF.

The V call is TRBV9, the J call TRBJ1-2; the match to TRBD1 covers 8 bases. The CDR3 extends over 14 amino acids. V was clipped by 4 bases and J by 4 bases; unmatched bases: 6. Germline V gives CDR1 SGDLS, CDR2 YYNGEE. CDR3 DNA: TGTGCCAGCAGCCTGCCGGGACAGGCCTATGGCTACACCTTC. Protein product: CASSLPGQAYGYTF.

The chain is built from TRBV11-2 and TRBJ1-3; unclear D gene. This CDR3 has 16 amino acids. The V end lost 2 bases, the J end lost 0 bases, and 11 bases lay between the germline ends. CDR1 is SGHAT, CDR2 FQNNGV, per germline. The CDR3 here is CASSLHAGNSGNTIYF. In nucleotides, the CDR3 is TGTGCCAGCAGCTTACATGCGGGAAACTCTGGAAACACCATATATTTT. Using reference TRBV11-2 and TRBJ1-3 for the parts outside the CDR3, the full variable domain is EAGVAQSPRYKIIEKRQSVAFWCNPISGHATLYWYQQILGQGPKLLIQFQNNGVVDDSQLPKDRFSAERLKGVDSTLKIQPAKLEDSAVYLCASSLHAGNSGNTIYFGEGSWLTVV.

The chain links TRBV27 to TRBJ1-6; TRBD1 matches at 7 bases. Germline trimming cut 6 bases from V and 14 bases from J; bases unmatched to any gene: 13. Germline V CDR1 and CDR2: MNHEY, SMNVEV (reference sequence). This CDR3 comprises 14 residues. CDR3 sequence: CASSWDREQYSLHF. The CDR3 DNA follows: TGTGCCAGCAGCTGGGACAGAGAACAGTATTCCCTCCACTTT.

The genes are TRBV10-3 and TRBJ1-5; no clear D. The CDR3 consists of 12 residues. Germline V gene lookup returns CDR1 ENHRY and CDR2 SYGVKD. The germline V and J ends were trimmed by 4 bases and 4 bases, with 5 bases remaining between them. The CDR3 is CAISGTNQPQHF. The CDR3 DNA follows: TGTGCCATCAGTGGTACTAATCAGCCCCAGCATTTT.

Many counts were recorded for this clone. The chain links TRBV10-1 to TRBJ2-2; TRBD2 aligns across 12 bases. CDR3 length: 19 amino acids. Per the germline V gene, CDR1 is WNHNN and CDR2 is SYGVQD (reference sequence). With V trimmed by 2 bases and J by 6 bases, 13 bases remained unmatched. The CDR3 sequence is CASSEGLAGFGGSSGELFF. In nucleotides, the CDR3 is TGCGCCAGCAGTGAGGGACTAGCGGGGTTCGGTGGTTCTTCCGGGGAGCTGTTTTTT.

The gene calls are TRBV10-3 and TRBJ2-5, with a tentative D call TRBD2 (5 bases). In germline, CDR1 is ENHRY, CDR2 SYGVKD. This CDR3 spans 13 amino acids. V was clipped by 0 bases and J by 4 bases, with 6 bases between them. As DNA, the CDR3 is TGTGCCATCAGTGAGTCCGGAGGAGAGACCCAGTACTTC. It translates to CAISESGGETQYF.

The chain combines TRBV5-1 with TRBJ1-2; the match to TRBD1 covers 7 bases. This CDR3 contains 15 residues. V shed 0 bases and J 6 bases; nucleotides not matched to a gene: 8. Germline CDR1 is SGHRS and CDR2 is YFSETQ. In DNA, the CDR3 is TGCGCCAGCAGCTTGGTGCAGGGGGTACGGAATGGCTACACCTTC. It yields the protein CASSLVQGVRNGYTF.

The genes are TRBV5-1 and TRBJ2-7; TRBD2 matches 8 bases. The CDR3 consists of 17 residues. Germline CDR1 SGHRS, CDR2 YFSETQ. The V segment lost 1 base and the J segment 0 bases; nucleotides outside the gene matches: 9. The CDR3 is CASSLNALAGLSYEQYF. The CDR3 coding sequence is TGCGCCAGCAGCTTGAACGCCCTAGCGGGCCTCTCCTACGAGCAGTACTTC.

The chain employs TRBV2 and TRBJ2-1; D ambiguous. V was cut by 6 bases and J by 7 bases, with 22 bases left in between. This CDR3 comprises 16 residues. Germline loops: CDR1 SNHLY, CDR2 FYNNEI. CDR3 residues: CASRLNVWSAGNEQFF. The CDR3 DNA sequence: TGTGCCAGCAGACTAAATGTGTGGAGCGCCGGGAATGAGCAGTTCTTC.

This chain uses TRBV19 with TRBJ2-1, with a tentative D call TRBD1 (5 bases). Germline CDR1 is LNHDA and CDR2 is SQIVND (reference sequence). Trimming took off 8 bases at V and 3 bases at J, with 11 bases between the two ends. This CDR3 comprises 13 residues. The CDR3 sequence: CASVDSFYNEQFF. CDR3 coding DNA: TGTGCCAGTGTTGACAGTTTCTACAATGAGCAGTTCTTC.

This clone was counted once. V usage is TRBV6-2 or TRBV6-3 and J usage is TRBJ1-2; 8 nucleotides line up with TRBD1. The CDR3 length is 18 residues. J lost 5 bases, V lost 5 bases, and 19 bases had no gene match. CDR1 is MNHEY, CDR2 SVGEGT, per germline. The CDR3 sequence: CASSNRRDRYFTTYGYTF. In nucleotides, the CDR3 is TGTGCCAGCAGTAACCGACGGGACAGGTATTTCACCACGTATGGCTACACCTTC.